A selection of T cell receptor beta chains follows, all from one sample in a study of regulatory T cells in long-lasting Graves disease. TCRdb fed the multiplex PCR reads into MiXCR, producing one record per CDR3 protein. The data hold approximately 230,000 distinct CDR3 sequences, with about 18% observed a single time. Sequencing was performed on peripheral blood mononuclear cells (PBMCs), taken at new diagnosis, from a patient treated with antithyroid drugs. These receptors were collected from a female donor with Graves disease. Each CDR3 is given with its conserved first and last residue. A D gene is named only where the DNA matches it firmly. The size of a clone is reported for some rows only, either as once, few or many, or as a class for expanded clones.

size	J	V	D	DNA	CDR3
.	TRBJ1-2	TRBV6-2/TRBV6-3	.	TGTGCCAGCAGCCCCGGGACCTCCACTGGCTACACCTTC	CASSPGTSTGYTF
many	TRBJ1-1	TRBV4-1	.	TGCGCCAGCAGCCCTAAAGAAGGAAACACTGAAGCTTTCTTT	CASSPKEGNTEAFF
many	TRBJ2-5	TRBV2	.	TGTGCCAGCAGATGGACAGCCAAAGAGACCCAGTACTTC	CASRWTAKETQYF
many	TRBJ1-2	TRBV7-2	.	TGTGCCAGCAGCCTTGGGAGTAGAGGTGGCTACACCTTC	CASSLGSRGGYTF
.	TRBJ2-5	TRBV24-1	TRBD2	TGTGCCACCAGTGATTTCACTAGCGGGAGGGAGGCAGAGACCCAGTACTTC	CATSDFTSGREAETQYF
many	TRBJ2-7	TRBV6-2/TRBV6-3	.	TGTGCCAGCAGTACCCCGTACTCCTACGAGCAGTACTTC	CASSTPYSYEQYF
few	TRBJ1-1	TRBV9	.	TGTGCCAGCAGCGTAGGGCCGAACACTGAAGCTTTCTTT	CASSVGPNTEAFF
.	TRBJ2-1	TRBV24-1	TRBD1	TGTGCCACCAGTCCGGGACAGGCATACAATGAGCAGTTCTTC	CATSPGQAYNEQFF
many	TRBJ2-5	TRBV7-2	.	TGTGCCAGCAGCTTAGGGAAAGAGGAGACCCAGTACTTC	CASSLGKEETQYF
few	TRBJ2-2	TRBV25-1	TRBD2	TGTGCCAGCAGTGAACGGGGACTAGCGGGCTTAGGGGGAGACACCGGGGAGCTGTTTTTT	CASSERGLAGLGGDTGELFF
few	TRBJ2-5	TRBV5-7	.	TGTGCCAGCAGCTTGGAATCTTGGTTCAGGGAGGAAGAACAAGAGACCCAGTACTTC	CASSLESWFREEEQETQYF
.	TRBJ1-4	TRBV5-6	TRBD1	TGTGCCAGCAGACACTCCGGGACAGGGAATGAAAAACTGTTTTTT	CASRHSGTGNEKLFF
many	TRBJ2-7	TRBV2	TRBD2	TGTGCCAGCAGTTTAGAACTAGCGGGAGAGACCACCGGAGAGCAGTACTTC	CASSLELAGETTGEQYF
.	TRBJ2-1	TRBV11-2	.	TGTGCCAGCAGCTTAGTGGGGGACAGCGGGACCCGCAATGAGCAGTTCTTC	CASSLVGDSGTRNEQFF
few	TRBJ2-5	TRBV20-1	.	TGCAGTGCTAGGGGTCTGAGTGGGGCCACAGGAGCTTACCAAGAGACCCAGTACTTC	CSARGLSGATGAYQETQYF
many	TRBJ2-7	TRBV20-1	TRBD1	TGCAGTTGCGGACTACGGACAGGGGGCAGAACCTACGAGCAGTACTTC	CSCGLRTGGRTYEQYF
many	TRBJ2-7	TRBV18	TRBD2	TGTGCCAGCTCACCCGGGGGGGGACTTGACGAGCAGTACTTC	CASSPGGGLDEQYF
many	TRBJ2-7	TRBV19	.	TGTGCCAGTAGTAATGGCCCCTCGGGCCGGTACGAGGCCTACGAGCAGTACTTC	CASSNGPSGRYEAYEQYF
many	TRBJ1-1	TRBV2	.	TGTGCCAGTCTACGGGGGAAGGAGAACACTGAAGCTTTCTTT	CASLRGKENTEAFF
many	TRBJ2-7	TRBV20-1	TRBD1	TGCAGTGCTAGACCTGACTACGCCAGGGGGCAGAACGAGCAGTACTTC	CSARPDYARGQNEQYF
many	TRBJ2-3	TRBV15	TRBD1	TGTGCCACCAGCAGGGTGTGGACAGGGACCGGGGATACGCAGTATTTT	CATSRVWTGTGDTQYF
once	TRBJ1-1	TRBV28	.	TGTGCCAGCAGTTTCCTCCAGGGGTGGAACACTGAAGCTTTCTTT	CASSFLQGWNTEAFF
many	TRBJ1-6	TRBV19	TRBD1	TGTGCCAGTAGTATCCAGGGACAGATAAATTCACCCCTCCACTTT	CASSIQGQINSPLHF
.	TRBJ2-1	TRBV7-8	TRBD1	TGCGCCAGCAGCTCACGACCGGGACAGGGTGTCTACAATGAGCAGTTCTTC	CASSSRPGQGVYNEQFF
few	TRBJ1-4	TRBV14	.	TGTGCCAGCAGCCCCCAAGTTGGGGGCGATGAAAAACTGTTTTTT	CASSPQVGGDEKLFF
many	TRBJ2-7	TRBV20-1	TRBD2	TGCAGTGCTAGAGATCAGAGGACTAGCGGGGCGCCAACCTACGAGCAGTACTTC	CSARDQRTSGAPTYEQYF
many	TRBJ2-1	TRBV9	TRBD2	TGTGCCAGCAGCGTAGGAGGGACTACTAGCAATGAGCAGTTCTTC	CASSVGGTTSNEQFF
many	TRBJ1-2	TRBV28	.	TGTGCCAGCAGTTTACCCAATGATGGCTACACCTTC	CASSLPNDGYTF
.	TRBJ2-3	TRBV24-1	TRBD2	TGTGCCACCAGTGACGCGGCTAGCGGTAGCACAGATACGCAGTATTTT	CATSDAASGSTDTQYF
many	TRBJ2-1	TRBV7-3	.	TGTGCCAGCAGCGGAAGCCTACAAGGGGAGCAGTTCTTC	CASSGSLQGEQFF
many	TRBJ1-4	TRBV2	.	TGTGCCAGCAGTCGGACGGCCGATCATGAAAAACTGTTTTTT	CASSRTADHEKLFF